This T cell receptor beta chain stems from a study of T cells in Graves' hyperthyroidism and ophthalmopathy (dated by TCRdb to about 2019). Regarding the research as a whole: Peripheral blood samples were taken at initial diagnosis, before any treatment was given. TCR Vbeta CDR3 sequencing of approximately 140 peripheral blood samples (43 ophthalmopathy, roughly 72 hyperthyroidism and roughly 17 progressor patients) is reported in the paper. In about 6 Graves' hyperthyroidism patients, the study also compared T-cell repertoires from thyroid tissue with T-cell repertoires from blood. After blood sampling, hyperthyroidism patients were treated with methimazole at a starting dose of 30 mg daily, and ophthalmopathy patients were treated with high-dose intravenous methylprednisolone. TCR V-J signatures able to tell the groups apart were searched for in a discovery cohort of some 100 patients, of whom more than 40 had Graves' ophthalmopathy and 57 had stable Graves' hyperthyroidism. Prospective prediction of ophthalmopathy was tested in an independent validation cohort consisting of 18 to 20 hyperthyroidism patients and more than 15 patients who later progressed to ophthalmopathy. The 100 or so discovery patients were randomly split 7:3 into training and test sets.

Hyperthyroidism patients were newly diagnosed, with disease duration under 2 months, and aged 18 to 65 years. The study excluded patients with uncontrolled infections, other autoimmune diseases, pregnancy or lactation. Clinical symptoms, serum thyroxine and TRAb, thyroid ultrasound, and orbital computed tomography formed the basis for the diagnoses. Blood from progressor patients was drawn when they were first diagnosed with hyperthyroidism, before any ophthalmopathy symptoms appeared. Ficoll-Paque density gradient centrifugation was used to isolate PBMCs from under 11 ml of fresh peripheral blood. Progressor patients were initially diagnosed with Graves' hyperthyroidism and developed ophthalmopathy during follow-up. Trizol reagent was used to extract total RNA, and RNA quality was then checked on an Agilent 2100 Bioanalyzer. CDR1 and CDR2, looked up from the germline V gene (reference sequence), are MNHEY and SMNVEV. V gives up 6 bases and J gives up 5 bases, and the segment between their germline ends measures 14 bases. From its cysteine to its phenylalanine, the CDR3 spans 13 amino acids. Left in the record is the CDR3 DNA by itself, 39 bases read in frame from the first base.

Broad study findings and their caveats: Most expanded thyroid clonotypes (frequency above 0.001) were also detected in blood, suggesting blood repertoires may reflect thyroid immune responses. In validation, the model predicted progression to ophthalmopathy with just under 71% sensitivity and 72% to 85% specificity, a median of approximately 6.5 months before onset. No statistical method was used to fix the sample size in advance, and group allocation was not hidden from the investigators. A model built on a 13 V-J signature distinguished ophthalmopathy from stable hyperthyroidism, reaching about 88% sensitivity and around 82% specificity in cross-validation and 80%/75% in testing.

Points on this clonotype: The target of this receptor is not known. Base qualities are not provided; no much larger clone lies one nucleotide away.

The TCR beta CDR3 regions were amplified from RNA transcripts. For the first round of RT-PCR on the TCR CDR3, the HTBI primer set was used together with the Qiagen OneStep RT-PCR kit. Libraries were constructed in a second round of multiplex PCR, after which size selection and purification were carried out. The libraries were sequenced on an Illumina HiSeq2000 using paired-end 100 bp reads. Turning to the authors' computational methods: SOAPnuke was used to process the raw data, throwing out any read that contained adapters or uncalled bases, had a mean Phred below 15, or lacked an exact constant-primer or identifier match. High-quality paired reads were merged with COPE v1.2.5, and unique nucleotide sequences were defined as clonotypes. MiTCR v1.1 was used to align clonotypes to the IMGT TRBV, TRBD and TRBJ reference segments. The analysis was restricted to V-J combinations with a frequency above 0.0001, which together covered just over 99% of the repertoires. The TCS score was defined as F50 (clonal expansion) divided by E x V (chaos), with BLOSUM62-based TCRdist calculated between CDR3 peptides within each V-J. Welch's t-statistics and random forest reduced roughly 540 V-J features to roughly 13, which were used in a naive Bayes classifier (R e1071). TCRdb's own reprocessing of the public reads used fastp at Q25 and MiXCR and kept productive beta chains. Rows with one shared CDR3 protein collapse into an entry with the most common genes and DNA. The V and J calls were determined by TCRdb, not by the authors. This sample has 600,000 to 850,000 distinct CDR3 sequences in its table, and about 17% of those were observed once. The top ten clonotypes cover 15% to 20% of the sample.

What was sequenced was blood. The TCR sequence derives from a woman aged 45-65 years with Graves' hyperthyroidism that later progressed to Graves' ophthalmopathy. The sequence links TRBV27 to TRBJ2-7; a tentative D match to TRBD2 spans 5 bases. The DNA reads TGTGCCAGCAGCGGGGTCTCCTTGAACGAGCAGTACTTC. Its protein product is CASSGVSLNEQYF.